This entry concerns a single TCR beta chain. This clone showed up just once. Its antigen target is currently unknown. The sample holds no much larger clone one base away, and base qualities are not on file. The sample is drawn from a study of chemoradiotherapy in HPV16-positive cancers (dated by TCRdb to 2022 to 2024). About the investigation overall: Candidate HPV-specific T-cell clones and common TCR motifs were defined by functional T-cell assays performed on cells from two HPV16-positive patients. The study asked whether T-cell immunity to the HPV oncoproteins E6 and E7 changes during chemoradiotherapy and whether this immunity affects survival. The candidate HPV-specific TCRs and motifs were subsequently tracked in TCR repertoires obtained from about 79 patients with HPV-related cancers. General findings and caveats noted by the study authors: Improved recurrence-free survival in HPV16-positive patients was associated with expansion of HPV-responsive T cells during chemoradiotherapy. Only two HPV16-positive patients were used to derive the functional definition of HPV-specific T cells, and the survival association was reported for HPV16-positive patients. Expansion of candidate HPV-specific clones and E7-related TCR motifs was observed in the tumor microenvironment during treatment, whereas no such expansion was observed for non-HPV-specific T cells.

The library relied on the immunoSEQ multiplex PCR assay. TCRdb carries this immuneACCESS record with in-frame sequences only. Its versions omit some clonotypes, under half of them owing to an unresolved V gene in the studies checked, with the rest unexplained. For this sample the table gives roughly 2,000 clones, of which about 87% were detected only once. 2.5% to 3.5% of the sample is taken by the ten largest. CDR1 LNHNV and CDR2 YYDKDF were looked up in the germline V gene (reference sequence). Trimming accounts for 6 bases at V and 5 bases at J, while the number of junction bases matched to no gene is 9. Counted from cysteine to phenylalanine, this CDR3 has 14 amino acids. Of the read, only the CDR3 DNA is kept; its 42 bases are in frame from base 1. Because repertoires were sampled repeatedly during chemoradiotherapy, clonal expansion in the tumor microenvironment could be followed.

The sample was tumor tissue, taken from a patient who underwent chemoradiotherapy. The origin of this receptor is a human donor with HPV-associated anogenital cancer. The V and J segments used are TRBV15 and TRBJ2-5, with 7 bases in between that match TRBD2. The base sequence is TGTGCCACCAGGGACGCGGGAGCGGCGGAGACCCAGTACTTC. The translation is CATRDAGAAETQYF.